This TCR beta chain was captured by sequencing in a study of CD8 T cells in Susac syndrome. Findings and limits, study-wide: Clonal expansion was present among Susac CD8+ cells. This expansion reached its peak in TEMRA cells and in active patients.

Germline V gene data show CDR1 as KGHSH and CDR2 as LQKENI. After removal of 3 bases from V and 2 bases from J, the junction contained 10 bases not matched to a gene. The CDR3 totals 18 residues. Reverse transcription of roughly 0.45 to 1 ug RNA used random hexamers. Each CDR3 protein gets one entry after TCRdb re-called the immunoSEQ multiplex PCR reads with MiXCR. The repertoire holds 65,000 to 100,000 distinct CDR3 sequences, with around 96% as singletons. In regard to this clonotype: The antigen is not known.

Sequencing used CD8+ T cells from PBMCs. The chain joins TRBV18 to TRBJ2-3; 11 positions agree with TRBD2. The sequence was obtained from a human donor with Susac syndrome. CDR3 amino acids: CASSPTSGVYQPTDTQYF. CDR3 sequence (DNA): TGTGCCAGCTCACCGACTAGCGGGGTTTACCAACCCACAGATACGCAGTATTTT.